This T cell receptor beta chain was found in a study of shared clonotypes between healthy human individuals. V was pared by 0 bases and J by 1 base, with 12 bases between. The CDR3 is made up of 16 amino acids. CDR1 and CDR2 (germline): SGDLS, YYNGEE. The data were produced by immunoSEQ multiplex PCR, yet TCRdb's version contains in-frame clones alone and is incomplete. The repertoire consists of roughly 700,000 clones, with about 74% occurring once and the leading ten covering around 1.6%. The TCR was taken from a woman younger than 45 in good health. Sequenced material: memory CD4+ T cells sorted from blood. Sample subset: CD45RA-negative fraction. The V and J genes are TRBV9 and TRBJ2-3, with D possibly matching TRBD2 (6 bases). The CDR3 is CASSVVAATGTDTQYF. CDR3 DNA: TGTGCCAGCAGCGTAGTAGCGGCGACTGGCACAGATACGCAGTATTTT.